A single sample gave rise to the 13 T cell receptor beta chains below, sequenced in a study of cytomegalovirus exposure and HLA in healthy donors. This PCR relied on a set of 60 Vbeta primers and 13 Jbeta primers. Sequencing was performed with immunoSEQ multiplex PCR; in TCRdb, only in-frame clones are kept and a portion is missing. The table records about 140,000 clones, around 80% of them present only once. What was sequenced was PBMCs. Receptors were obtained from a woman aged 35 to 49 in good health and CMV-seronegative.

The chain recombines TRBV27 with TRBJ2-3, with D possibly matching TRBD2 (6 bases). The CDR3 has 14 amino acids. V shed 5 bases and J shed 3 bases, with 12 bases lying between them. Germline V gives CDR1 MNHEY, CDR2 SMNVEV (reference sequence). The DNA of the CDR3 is TGTGCCAGCAGTGGGGCTAGCGCGACAGATACGCAGTATTTT. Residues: CASSGASATDTQYF.

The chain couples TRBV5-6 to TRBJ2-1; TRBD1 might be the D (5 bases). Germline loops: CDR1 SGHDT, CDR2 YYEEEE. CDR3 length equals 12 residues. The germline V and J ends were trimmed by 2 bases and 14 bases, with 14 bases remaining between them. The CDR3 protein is CASSLLRGSEFF. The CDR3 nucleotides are TGTGCCAGCAGCTTACTAAGGGGCTCGGAGTTCTTC.

CDR3 sequence (DNA): TGTGCCAGCAGTTTAACGTTGGCACAGGCGTTTTACCAAGAGACCCAGTACTTC. Its translation: CASSLTLAQAFYQETQYF. The gene calls are TRBV28 and TRBJ2-5; D is possibly TRBD1 (5 bases). V lost 2 bases to trimming and J lost 0 bases, with 19 bases between them. Germline V lookup: CDR1 MDHEN, CDR2 SYDVKM. The CDR3 extends over 18 amino acids.

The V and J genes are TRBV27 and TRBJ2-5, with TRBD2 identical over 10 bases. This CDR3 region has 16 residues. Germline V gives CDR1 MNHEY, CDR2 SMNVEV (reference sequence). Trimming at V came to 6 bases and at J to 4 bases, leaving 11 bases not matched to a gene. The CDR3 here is CASSPKTSGWGETQYF. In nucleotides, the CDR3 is TGTGCCAGCAGCCCTAAGACTAGCGGGTGGGGAGAGACCCAGTACTTC.

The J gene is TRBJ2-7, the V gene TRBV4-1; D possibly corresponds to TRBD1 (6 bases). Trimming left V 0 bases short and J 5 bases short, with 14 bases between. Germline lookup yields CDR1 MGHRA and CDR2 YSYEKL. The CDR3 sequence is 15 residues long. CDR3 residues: CASSQEGTPLNEQYF. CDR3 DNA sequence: TGCGCCAGCAGCCAAGAGGGGACACCTCTCAACGAGCAGTACTTC.

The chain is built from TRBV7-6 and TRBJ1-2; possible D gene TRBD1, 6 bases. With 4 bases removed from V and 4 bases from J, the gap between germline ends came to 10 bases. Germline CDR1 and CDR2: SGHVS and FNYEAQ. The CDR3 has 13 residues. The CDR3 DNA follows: TGTGCCAGCAGCTCTAGGGGGGGCTATGGCTACACCTTC. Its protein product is CASSSRGGYGYTF.

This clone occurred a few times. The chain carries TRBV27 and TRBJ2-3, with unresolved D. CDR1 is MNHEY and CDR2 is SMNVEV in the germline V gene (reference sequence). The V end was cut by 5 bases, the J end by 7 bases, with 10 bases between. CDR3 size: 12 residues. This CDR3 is CASSPAANTQYF. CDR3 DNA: TGTGCCAGCAGTCCCGCCGCGAATACGCAGTATTTT.

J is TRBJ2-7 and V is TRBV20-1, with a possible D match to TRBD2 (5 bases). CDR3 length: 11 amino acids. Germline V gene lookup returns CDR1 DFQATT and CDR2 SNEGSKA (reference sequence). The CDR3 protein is CRLMREGEQYF. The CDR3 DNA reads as TGCAGGTTGATGAGAGAGGGCGAGCAGTACTTC.

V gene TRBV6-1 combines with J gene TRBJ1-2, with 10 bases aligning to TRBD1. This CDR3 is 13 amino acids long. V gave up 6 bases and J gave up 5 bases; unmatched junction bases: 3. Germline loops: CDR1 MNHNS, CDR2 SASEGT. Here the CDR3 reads CASRTGGMYGYTF. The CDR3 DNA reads TGTGCCAGCAGGACAGGGGGCATGTATGGCTACACCTTC.

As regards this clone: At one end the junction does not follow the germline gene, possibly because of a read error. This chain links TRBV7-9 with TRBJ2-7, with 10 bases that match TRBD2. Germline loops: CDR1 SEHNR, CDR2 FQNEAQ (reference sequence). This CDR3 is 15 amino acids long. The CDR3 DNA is TGTTCCAGCAGCTATAGCCTACTAGCGGGAAATGAGCAGTACTTC. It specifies CSSSYSLLAGNEQYF.

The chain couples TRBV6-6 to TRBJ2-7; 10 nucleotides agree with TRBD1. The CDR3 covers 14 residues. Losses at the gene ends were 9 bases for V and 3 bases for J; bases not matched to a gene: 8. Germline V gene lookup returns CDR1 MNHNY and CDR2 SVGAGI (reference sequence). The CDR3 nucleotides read TGTGCCAGTACCGACAGGACAGGGGGCTACGAGCAGTACTTC. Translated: CASTDRTGGYEQYF.

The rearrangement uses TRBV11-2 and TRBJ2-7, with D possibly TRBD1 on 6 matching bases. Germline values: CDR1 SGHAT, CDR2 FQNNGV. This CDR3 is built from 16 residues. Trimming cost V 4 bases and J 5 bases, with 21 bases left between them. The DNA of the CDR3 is TGTGCCAGCAGCTCTCGACATGTAGGGGGTTCCCACGAGCAGTACTTC. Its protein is CASSSRHVGGSHEQYF.

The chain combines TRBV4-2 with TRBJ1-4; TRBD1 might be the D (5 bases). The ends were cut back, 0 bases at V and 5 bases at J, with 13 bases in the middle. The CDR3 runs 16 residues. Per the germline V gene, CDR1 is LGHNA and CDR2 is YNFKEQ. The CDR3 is CASSQDAGPGNEKLFF. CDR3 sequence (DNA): TGTGCCAGCAGCCAAGATGCAGGGCCTGGGAATGAAAAACTGTTTTTT.